This T cell receptor (beta chain) was recorded in a study of blood T cell repertoires in COVID-19. The V end lost 5 bases, the J end lost 8 bases, and 18 bases lay between the germline ends. This CDR3 is built from 14 residues. From germline, CDR1 is SGHTA and CDR2 FQGNSA. Here immunoSEQ multiplex PCR was the method, and the copy in TCRdb shows in-frame clones only, minus some. The table records around 270,000 clones, approximately 83% of them present only once. The chain combines TRBV7-2 with TRBJ1-2; D unclear. Sequenced sample: peripheral blood. This TCR was sampled from a person aged 70 to 85 with COVID-19, enrolled during active disease. The DNA for the CDR3 is TGTGCCAGCAGCCAGGCCTTGGGAGCGAACGGCTACACCTTC. It yields the protein CASSQALGANGYTF. Full variable domain (missing parts from reference TRBV7-2 and TRBJ1-2): GAGVSQSPSNKVTEKGKDVELRCDPISGHTALYWYRQSLGQGLEFLIYFQGNSAPDKSGLPSDRFSAERTGGSVSTLTIQRTQQEDSAVYLCASSQALGANGYTFGSGTRLTVV.